These T cell receptor beta chains were read from a single sample in a study of T cell responses to AZD1222 COVID-19 vaccine. This table comes from immunoSEQ multiplex PCR, and its TCRdb copy is limited to in-frame clones, with some not included. The table lists roughly 180,000 clones, 94% of them singletons. The sample in question was peripheral blood, obtained on day 0 of AZD1222 vaccination. These receptors were obtained from an adult in good health. Both conserved end residues are part of each CDR3. A D gene is named only where the DNA matches it firmly.

d_call: -
v_call: TRBV6-5
j_call: TRBJ1-1
cdr3_nt: TGTGCCAGCAAGAGAGGGGAAGGGGCGAACACTGAAGCTTTCTTT
cdr3_aa: CASKRGEGANTEAFF

d_call: TRBD1
v_call: TRBV18
j_call: TRBJ1-1
cdr3_nt: TGTGCCAGCTCACCACCGAATCCGGACAGGGGCACTGAAGCTTTCTTT
cdr3_aa: CASSPPNPDRGTEAFF

d_call: -
v_call: TRBV2
j_call: TRBJ2-1
cdr3_nt: TGTGCCAGCAGTGAGGTTATGGGGGAGAGGGCCTACAATGAGCAGTTCTTC
cdr3_aa: CASSEVMGERAYNEQFF

d_call: -
v_call: TRBV28
j_call: TRBJ2-7
cdr3_nt: TGTGCCAGCGGTCCAGGGAGGCCCTACGAGCAGTACTTC
cdr3_aa: CASGPGRPYEQYF

d_call: -
v_call: TRBV21-1
j_call: TRBJ2-4
cdr3_nt: TGTGCCAGCAGCAAAATTTTAGGGCTGGGCATTCAGTACTTC
cdr3_aa: CASSKILGLGIQYF

d_call: -
v_call: TRBV6-6
j_call: TRBJ1-2
cdr3_nt: TGTGCCAGCAGCAGACAAGATAACTATGGCTACACCTTC
cdr3_aa: CASSRQDNYGYTF

d_call: -
v_call: TRBV10-3
j_call: TRBJ1-4
cdr3_nt: TGTGCCATCAGTGAGAGTGGAGGCCTAGGTGAAAAACTGTTTTTT
cdr3_aa: CAISESGGLGEKLFF

d_call: -
v_call: TRBV4-2
j_call: TRBJ2-1
cdr3_nt: TGTGCCAGCAGCCAAGATGGCAGCGCCTTATATGAGCAGTTCTTC
cdr3_aa: CASSQDGSALYEQFF

d_call: -
v_call: TRBV7-2
j_call: TRBJ2-5
cdr3_nt: TGTGCCAGCAGCCCCCCACTAGAGACCCAGTACTTC
cdr3_aa: CASSPPLETQYF

d_call: TRBD1
v_call: TRBV24-1
j_call: TRBJ1-2
cdr3_nt: TGTGCCACCAGTGATTCTCGACAGGGTTCTAGCTATGGCTACACCTTC
cdr3_aa: CATSDSRQGSSYGYTF

d_call: -
v_call: TRBV2
j_call: TRBJ2-5
cdr3_nt: TGTGCCAGCACCAAACGGGCAGGGGAGGAGACCCAGTACTTC
cdr3_aa: CASTKRAGEETQYF

d_call: -
v_call: TRBV21-1
j_call: TRBJ1-1
cdr3_nt: TGTGCCAGCAGCAAAGGGCGGGGGAAGGTGACTGAAGCTTTCTTT
cdr3_aa: CASSKGRGKVTEAFF

d_call: -
v_call: TRBV5-1
j_call: TRBJ1-1
cdr3_nt: TGCGCCAGCAGCTTGGAGGGGAACACTGAAGCTTTCTTT
cdr3_aa: CASSLEGNTEAFF

d_call: TRBD1
v_call: TRBV6-6
j_call: TRBJ1-5
cdr3_nt: TGTGCCAGCAGTCAGGACAGGGGTAGAAGCTTTAGCAATCAGCCCCAGCATTTT
cdr3_aa: CASSQDRGRSFSNQPQHF

d_call: -
v_call: TRBV6-6
j_call: TRBJ1-1
cdr3_nt: TGTGCCAGCAGTTACACCGAGTCTCAGGGGAGGGCTTTCTTT
cdr3_aa: CASSYTESQGRAFF

d_call: TRBD2
v_call: TRBV4-1
j_call: TRBJ2-7
cdr3_nt: TGCGCCAGCAGCCCTCGGACTAGCGGGAGAGGCCACGAGCAGTACTTC
cdr3_aa: CASSPRTSGRGHEQYF